The 16 T cell receptor beta chains below come from one sample, sequenced in a study of cytomegalovirus exposure and HLA in healthy donors. Both 60 Vbeta primers and 13 Jbeta primers went into the PCR. Profiled with immunoSEQ multiplex PCR; TCRdb holds only in-frame clones, not every one. The sample consists of 100,000 to 150,000 clones, around 78% of them appearing once. What was sequenced was PBMCs. The receptors originated from a woman between 18 and 29 years old in good health and CMV-seronegative.

As to this clone: At the DNA level, this CDR3 is encoded by other sequences in the same sample as well. The chain couples TRBV29-1 to TRBJ2-7; the match to TRBD2 covers 11 bases. CDR3 size: 13 residues. The germline V gene has CDR1 SQVTM and CDR2 ANQGSEA. The junction had 3 bases not matched to a gene; V was cut back by 5 bases and J by 3 bases. For the CDR3, the DNA is TGCAGCGTTAGGACTAGCGGGTACTACGAGCAGTACTTC. This translates into CSVRTSGYYEQYF.

The chain recombines TRBV21-1 with TRBJ1-1; the table's D call, TRBD1, has no DNA check behind it. TRBV21-1 is tagged as a pseudogene. CDR3 length equals 13 residues. The CDR3 region is CARPHRKNTEAFF. In nucleotides, the CDR3 is TGTGCCAGACCTCACAGGAAGAACACTGAAGCTTTCTTT.

V is TRBV11-2 and J is TRBJ2-1, with 14 bases identical to TRBD2. The germline V gene encodes CDR1 SGHAT and CDR2 FQNNGV. This CDR3 has 17 amino acids. The trim removed 3 bases at V and 7 bases at J, leaving 8 bases unmatched. The CDR3 region has the DNA TGTGCCAGCAGCTTTGGACTAGCGGGAGGCTCGGGGAATGAGCAGTTCTTC. Translating it yields CASSFGLAGGSGNEQFF.

A note on this clone: In the same sample, other DNA sequences code for this CDR3. This chain links TRBV14 with TRBJ1-1; D is unresolved. The CDR3 runs to 13 residues. V lost 0 bases and J lost 5, with 7 bases in between. CDR1 and CDR2 from the germline V gene are SGHDN and FVKESK. The DNA for the CDR3 is TGTGCCAGCAGCCAAGATCGCGGAACTGAAGCTTTCTTT. Protein: CASSQDRGTEAFF. Using reference TRBV14 and TRBJ1-1 for the parts outside the CDR3, the full variable domain is EAGVTQFPSHSVIEKGQTVTLRCDPISGHDNLYWYRRVMGKEIKFLLHFVKESKQDESGMPNNRFLAERTGGTYSTLKVQPAELEDSGVYFCASSQDRGTEAFFGQGTRLTVV.

The V call is TRBV30, the J call TRBJ2-7, with D tentatively TRBD2 (6 bases). The germline V gene encodes CDR1 GTSNPN and CDR2 SVGIG (reference sequence). The CDR3 is made up of 13 amino acids. The V and J ends lost 7 bases and 0 bases respectively, with 13 bases between them. As DNA, the CDR3 is TGTGCCTACATTAGCGGTAGCTCCTACGAGCAGTACTTC. As protein: CAYISGSSYEQYF.

This clone is a singleton in its sample. The V and J genes are TRBV5-4 and TRBJ2-3; 7 bases align to TRBD1. CDR3 length: 16 residues. V lost 4 bases and J lost 3; bases outside the gene matches: 11. Germline lookup yields CDR1 SGHNT and CDR2 YYREEE (reference sequence). CDR3 residues: CASSGERQGLTDTQYF. CDR3 nucleotide sequence: TGTGCCAGCAGCGGGGAGCGACAGGGTCTAACAGATACGCAGTATTTT.

J is TRBJ1-2 and V is TRBV23-1; perhaps TRBD1 as D (6 bases). TRBV23-1 qualifies as an ORF whose function is uncertain. The CDR3 runs to 15 residues. Deletions cut 1 base from V and 3 bases from J, with 12 bases between. DNA for the CDR3: TGCGCCAGCAGTCAATGGGGGCCCCAGCACTATGGCTACACCTTC. It codes for CASSQWGPQHYGYTF.

This clone has just one count. The chain recombines TRBV20-1 with TRBJ2-3; D might be TRBD1 (6 bases). CDR1 is DFQATT, CDR2 SNEGSKA, per germline (reference sequence). The V end was cut by 6 bases, the J end by 7 bases, with 11 bases between. The CDR3 length is 11 residues. The CDR3 nucleotides are TGCAGTGCCCCAACAGGGTATACGCAGTATTTT. It is translated as CSAPTGYTQYF.

This clone occurred a few times. V is TRBV5-1 and J is TRBJ2-2; D is perhaps TRBD2 (7 bases). Per the germline V gene, CDR1 is SGHRS and CDR2 is YFSETQ. Trimming shortened V by 0 bases and J by 4 bases, and 13 bases separated the two germline ends. The CDR3 has 16 amino acids. The CDR3 sequence is CASSLAQGGGTGELFF. The CDR3, as DNA: TGCGCCAGCAGCTTGGCACAGGGCGGGGGCACCGGGGAGCTGTTTTTT.

The V and J genes are TRBV15 and TRBJ2-3, with TRBD1 identical over 9 bases. Germline-derived CDR1 and CDR2 are LNHNV and YYDKDF (reference sequence). Germline trimming cut 0 bases from V and 10 bases from J; bases unmatched to any gene: 11. This CDR3 contains 16 residues. DNA of the CDR3: TGTGCCACCAGCAGAGATCTTGGGACAGGGAGTACGTCGCAGTATTTT. Encoded protein: CATSRDLGTGSTSQYF.

This clone was recorded only once. V and J are TRBV6-6 and TRBJ1-1; TRBD1 matches 7 bases. V was pared by 6 bases and J by 2 bases, with 3 bases of the junction left unmatched. CDR1 and CDR2 (germline): MNHNY, SVGAGI (reference sequence). This CDR3 is built from 13 residues. The CDR3 sequence: CASRDRANTEAFF. The DNA for the CDR3 is TGTGCCAGCAGAGACAGGGCTAACACTGAAGCTTTCTTT.

This chain joins TRBV6-5 and TRBJ2-1; D uncertain. The V end lost 5 bases, the J end lost 5 bases, and 4 bases lay between the germline ends. The length of the CDR3 is 11 residues. CDR1 MNHEY and CDR2 SVGAGI come from the germline V gene. CDR3 region: CASSRDNEQFF. CDR3 DNA: TGTGCCAGCAGTCGAGACAATGAGCAGTTCTTC.

The V call is TRBV4-1, the J call TRBJ2-1; 8 bases are shared with TRBD2. V was pared by 2 bases and J by 4 bases, with 16 bases of the junction left unmatched. The CDR3 length is 19 residues. Germline-derived CDR1 and CDR2 are MGHRA and YSYEKL. As DNA, the CDR3 is TGCGCCAGCAGCCAAACTAGCGGATTACTTTCATCGCCATACAATGAGCAGTTCTTC. This encodes CASSQTSGLLSSPYNEQFF.

A few counts support this clone. V gene TRBV15 combines with J gene TRBJ1-5; no firm D call. V was shortened by 0 bases and J by 0 bases, with 6 bases between the two germline ends. The CDR3 loop spans 15 amino acids. Per germline, CDR1 LNHNV and CDR2 YYDKDF (reference sequence). The CDR3 nucleotides are TGTGCCACCAGCAGAGATCCTTCTAGCAATCAGCCCCAGCATTTT. Protein sequence: CATSRDPSSNQPQHF.

V gene TRBV4-1 combines with J gene TRBJ1-5; the match to TRBD1 covers 8 bases. With V trimmed by 3 bases and J by 6 bases, 13 bases remained unmatched. Germline-derived CDR1 and CDR2 are MGHRA and YSYEKL. The CDR3 length is 17 residues. The CDR3 DNA reads TGCGCCAGCAGCCAGCGAAATCCAGGGGGCGAGGGTCAGCCCCAGCATTTT. This gives the protein CASSQRNPGGEGQPQHF.

CDR3 sequence reads: CASSLTGAQRIGELFF. As DNA, the CDR3 is TGTGCCAGCAGTTTGACAGGGGCGCAGAGGATCGGGGAGCTGTTTTTT. The chain joins TRBV27 to TRBJ2-2; 8 bases map to TRBD1. The trim removed 3 bases at V and 7 bases at J, leaving 10 bases unmatched. Germline lookup yields CDR1 MNHEY and CDR2 SMNVEV (reference sequence). The CDR3 consists of 16 residues.